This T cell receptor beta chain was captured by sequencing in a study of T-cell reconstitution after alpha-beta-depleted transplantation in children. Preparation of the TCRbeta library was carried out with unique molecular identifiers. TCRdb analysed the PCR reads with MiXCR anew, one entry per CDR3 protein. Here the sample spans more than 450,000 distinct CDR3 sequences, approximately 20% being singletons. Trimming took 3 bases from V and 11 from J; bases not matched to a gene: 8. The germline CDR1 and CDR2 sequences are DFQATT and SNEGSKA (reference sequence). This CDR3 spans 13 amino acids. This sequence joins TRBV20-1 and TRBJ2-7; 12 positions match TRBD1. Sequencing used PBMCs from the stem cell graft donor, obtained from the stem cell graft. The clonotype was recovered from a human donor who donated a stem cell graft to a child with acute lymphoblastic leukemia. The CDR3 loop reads CSASRDRGQRKYF. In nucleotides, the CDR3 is TGCAGTGCTAGTCGGGACAGGGGGCAAAGGAAGTACTTC.